A selection of T cell receptor beta chains follows, all from one sample in a study of early T cells in non-severe SARS-CoV-2 infection. MiXCR was run by TCRdb on the 5' RACE reads, yielding one entry per CDR3 protein. The sample lists 95,000 to 120,000 distinct CDR3 sequences, around 10% seen once, with less than 3.5% in the top ten. Sequencing input: whole blood. The receptors were gathered from an adult who was a healthcare worker with PCR-confirmed SARS-CoV-2 infection or an uninfected control (not recorded which). Both conserved end residues are part of each CDR3. The D gene is left open where the match is weak.

v_gene: TRBV19; d_gene: TRBD1; CDR3aa: CASSTAPGQVDYEQYF
v_gene: TRBV29-1; d_gene: TRBD1; CDR3aa: CSAPTGLTYGYTF
v_gene: TRBV7-9; d_gene: .; CDR3aa: CASSLEAGAGYTF
v_gene: TRBV20-1; d_gene: .; CDR3aa: CSARYPGQGNSPLHF
v_gene: TRBV29-1; d_gene: .; CDR3aa: CSAGWGQGNTIYF
v_gene: TRBV28; d_gene: .; CDR3aa: CASSPVTGQPSTDTQYF
v_gene: TRBV6-1; d_gene: TRBD1; CDR3aa: CASSESIRQGTQETQYF
v_gene: TRBV28; d_gene: .; CDR3aa: CASARGNQPQHF
v_gene: TRBV29-1; d_gene: .; CDR3aa: CSVELVGGLGETQYF
v_gene: TRBV2; d_gene: .; CDR3aa: CASSEQTKWWDYEQYF
v_gene: TRBV24-1; d_gene: .; CDR3aa: CATSDPAGTPNQPQHF
v_gene: TRBV20-1; d_gene: .; CDR3aa: CSARPNLNTEAFF
v_gene: TRBV20-1; d_gene: TRBD2; CDR3aa: CSAPTSGSSYNEQFF
v_gene: TRBV29-1; d_gene: .; CDR3aa: CSVERTTPNYGYTF
v_gene: TRBV25-1; d_gene: .; CDR3aa: CASSSASSADTQYF
v_gene: TRBV7-9; d_gene: TRBD2; CDR3aa: CASSRRSSGPNTGELFF
v_gene: TRBV11-2; d_gene: .; CDR3aa: CASTPPGVGPNEQFF
v_gene: TRBV29-1; d_gene: .; CDR3aa: CSANQGIGAYEQYF
v_gene: TRBV18; d_gene: .; CDR3aa: CASSLGEAAFF
v_gene: TRBV3-1; d_gene: TRBD1; CDR3aa: CASSRGQGGREQYF
v_gene: TRBV2; d_gene: .; CDR3aa: CASSSAAEQFF
v_gene: TRBV7-3; d_gene: .; CDR3aa: CASSLTGNEQFF
v_gene: TRBV11-2; d_gene: TRBD1; CDR3aa: CASSRTGAGTGELFF
v_gene: TRBV30; d_gene: .; CDR3aa: CAWSVLAWELFF
v_gene: TRBV11-1; d_gene: .; CDR3aa: CASSPLSNEQFF
v_gene: TRBV13; d_gene: TRBD2; CDR3aa: CASRTSGGGDTQYF
v_gene: TRBV12-5; d_gene: .; CDR3aa: CASGFTFTGPEQYF
v_gene: TRBV7-9; d_gene: TRBD2; CDR3aa: CASSWTSGNTDTQYF
v_gene: TRBV12-3/TRBV12-4; d_gene: .; CDR3aa: CASTPTSGHLNTEAFF
v_gene: TRBV28; d_gene: TRBD1; CDR3aa: CASSPRGQFVTLSSGNTIYF
v_gene: TRBV12-3/TRBV12-4; d_gene: TRBD2; CDR3aa: CASSFPQAGVNEQFF
v_gene: TRBV2; d_gene: TRBD1; CDR3aa: CASSPNRGSPSGANVLTF
v_gene: TRBV7-9; d_gene: .; CDR3aa: CASSLSGRPEAFF
v_gene: TRBV12-3/TRBV12-4; d_gene: TRBD1; CDR3aa: CASSAQGGYGYTF
v_gene: TRBV7-3; d_gene: .; CDR3aa: CASSLDNRSGEQFF
v_gene: TRBV7-8; d_gene: TRBD1; CDR3aa: CASSLTGTGPREQYF
v_gene: TRBV15; d_gene: TRBD2; CDR3aa: CATSSPAGPSNEQFF
v_gene: TRBV4-1; d_gene: TRBD2; CDR3aa: CASSQFLAGDPYEQYF
v_gene: TRBV29-1; d_gene: .; CDR3aa: CSVEGRAGSAFF
v_gene: TRBV7-2; d_gene: .; CDR3aa: CASSFSWRETQYF
v_gene: TRBV5-1; d_gene: .; CDR3aa: CASSLVAGVNTEAFF
v_gene: TRBV28; d_gene: .; CDR3aa: CASSRGASPLHF
v_gene: TRBV5-1; d_gene: TRBD1; CDR3aa: CASSLKTGAEAFF
v_gene: TRBV12-3/TRBV12-4; d_gene: .; CDR3aa: CASDRRGTDEQFF
v_gene: TRBV27; d_gene: TRBD2; CDR3aa: CATLPGGGAGEQFF
v_gene: TRBV20-1; d_gene: TRBD1; CDR3aa: CSARDRGPAELFF
v_gene: TRBV30; d_gene: .; CDR3aa: CAWRDSFNYGYTF
v_gene: TRBV3-1; d_gene: .; CDR3aa: CASSQQPPGLAPNEQFF
v_gene: TRBV30; d_gene: .; CDR3aa: CAWSAVNEQFF
v_gene: TRBV7-2; d_gene: TRBD2; CDR3aa: CASSLKGSGRFGNTGELFF